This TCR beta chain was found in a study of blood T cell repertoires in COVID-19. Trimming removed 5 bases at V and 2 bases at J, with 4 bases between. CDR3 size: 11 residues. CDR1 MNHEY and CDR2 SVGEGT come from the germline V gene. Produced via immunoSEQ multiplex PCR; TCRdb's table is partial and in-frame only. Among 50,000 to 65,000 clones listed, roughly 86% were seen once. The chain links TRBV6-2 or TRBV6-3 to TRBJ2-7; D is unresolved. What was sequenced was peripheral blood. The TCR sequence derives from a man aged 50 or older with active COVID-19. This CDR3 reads CASSLTYEQYF. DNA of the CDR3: TGTGCCAGCAGTCTAACCTACGAGCAGTACTTC.